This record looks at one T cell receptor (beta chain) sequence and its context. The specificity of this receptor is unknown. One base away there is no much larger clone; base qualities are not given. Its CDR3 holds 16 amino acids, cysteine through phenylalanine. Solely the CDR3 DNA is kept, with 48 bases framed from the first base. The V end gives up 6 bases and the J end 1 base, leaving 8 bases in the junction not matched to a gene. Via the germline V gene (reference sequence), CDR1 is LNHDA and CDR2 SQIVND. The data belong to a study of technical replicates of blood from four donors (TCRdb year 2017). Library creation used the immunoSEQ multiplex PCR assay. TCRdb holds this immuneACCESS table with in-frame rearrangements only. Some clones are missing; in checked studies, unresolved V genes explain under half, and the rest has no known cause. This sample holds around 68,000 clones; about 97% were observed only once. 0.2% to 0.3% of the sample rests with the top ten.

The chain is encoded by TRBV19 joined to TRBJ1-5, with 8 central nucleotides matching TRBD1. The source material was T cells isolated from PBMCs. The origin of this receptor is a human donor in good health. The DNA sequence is TGTGCCAGTAGGCCTGACAGGGGACGAAGCAATCAGCCCCAGCATTTT. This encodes CASRPDRGRSNQPQHF.